This TCR beta chain was captured in a study of shared clonotypes between healthy human individuals. Looking at the study overall: Per donor, CD8 memory used one plate, CD8 naive used two, CD4 memory used three and CD4 naive used three.

CDR1 and CDR2 (germline): MGHDK, SYGVNS. This CDR3 comprises 12 residues. Trimming left V 6 bases short and J 9 bases short, with 15 bases between. Only in-frame clones appear in the TCRdb table, and some are missing; sequencing was by immunoSEQ multiplex PCR. The sample includes more than 2 million clones, 85% to 95% of them seen just once. The sequence was collected from a man between 18 and 35 years old in good health. The sequenced sample was naive CD4+ T cells sorted from blood. Described subset: CD45RA+ positively selected. The chain recombines TRBV25-1 with TRBJ2-7, with D unresolved. CDR3 region: CASSRGDFGQYF. The CDR3 DNA reads as TGTGCCAGCAGCCGCGGTGACTTTGGGCAGTACTTC.